The 8 T cell receptor beta chains below come from one sample, sequenced in a study of T cell responses to AZD1222 COVID-19 vaccine. Data came from immunoSEQ multiplex PCR; TCRdb stores just in-frame clones and leaves some out. The sample carries more than 85,000 clones, roughly 87% recorded once. The sample in question was peripheral blood, obtained 28 days after the second AZD1222 dose. The receptors originated from an adult who received the AZD1222 COVID-19 vaccine.

The chain carries TRBV10-3 and TRBJ2-7, with 8 bases lining up with TRBD2. V trimming: 2 bases; J trimming: 0 bases; junction bases outside the gene matches: 3. The CDR3 consists of 15 residues. CDR1 is ENHRY and CDR2 is SYGVKD in the germline V gene. CDR3 residues: CAISEPGGSSYEQYF. In DNA, the CDR3 is TGTGCCATCAGTGAGCCGGGAGGGAGCTCCTACGAGCAGTACTTC.

This chain connects TRBV3-1 (or the pseudogene TRBV3-2) to TRBJ2-1, with TRBD2 identical over 12 bases. The CDR3 covers 15 residues. Germline V gene data show CDR1 as LGHDT and CDR2 as YNNKEL (reference sequence). With 1 base clipped from V and 9 bases from J, the junction kept 4 bases outside the gene matches. The CDR3: CASSQGTSGISEQFF. Written as DNA, the CDR3 is TGTGCCAGCAGCCAAGGGACTAGCGGGATTAGTGAGCAGTTCTTC.

V is TRBV6-5 and J is TRBJ1-2; 7 bases are shared with TRBD1. The germline gives CDR1 MNHEY, CDR2 SVGAGI. The V and J ends lost 0 bases and 6 bases, in that order; junction bases with no gene match: 1. This CDR3 has 13 residues. CDR3 protein: CASSYSTGNGYTF. CDR3 nucleotides: TGTGCCAGCAGTTACTCGACAGGGAATGGCTACACCTTC.

The chain is built from TRBV6-5 and TRBJ2-5, with TRBD2 identical over 9 bases. V lost 6 bases and J lost 2; bases outside the gene matches: 4. This CDR3 is built from 14 residues. Germline CDR1 is MNHEY and CDR2 is SVGAGI. The chain's CDR3 is CASSLLAGQETQYF. The CDR3, as DNA: TGTGCCAGCAGCCTACTAGCGGGTCAAGAGACCCAGTACTTC.

The chain is built from TRBV7-9 and TRBJ2-3; possible D gene TRBD1, 6 bases. CDR3 size: 15 residues. Trimming cost V 2 bases and J 2 bases, with 11 bases left between them. The germline gives CDR1 SEHNR, CDR2 FQNEAQ (reference sequence). In nucleotides, the CDR3 is TGTGCCAGCAGCTTAACCCGGGACAACACAGATACGCAGTATTTT. It is translated as CASSLTRDNTDTQYF.

The rearrangement links TRBV10-1 to TRBJ1-3; unclear D gene. The CDR3 contains 18 residues. Germline CDR1 and CDR2: WNHNN and SYGVQD (reference sequence). Trimming shortened V by 2 bases and J by 0 bases, and 17 bases separated the two germline ends. The CDR3 sequence is CASSEQRSMTLSGNTIYF. As DNA, the CDR3 is TGCGCCAGCAGTGAGCAGAGGTCAATGACTCTCTCTGGAAACACCATATATTTT.

This chain connects TRBV4-3 to TRBJ2-1; 8 bases map to TRBD2. This CDR3 comprises 17 residues. Germline trimming cut 4 bases from V and 3 bases from J; bases unmatched to any gene: 11. Germline loops: CDR1 LGHNA, CDR2 YSLEER. The CDR3 sequence: CASSRVGVAGFYNEQFF. The CDR3 DNA is TGCGCCAGCAGCCGGGTTGGGGTAGCGGGATTCTACAATGAGCAGTTCTTC.

The chain joins TRBV27 to TRBJ1-4; possible D gene TRBD1, 6 bases. This CDR3 is built from 15 residues. The V gene's germline CDR1 is MNHEY and CDR2 SMNVEV (reference sequence). Trimming cost V 3 bases and J 8 bases, with 16 bases left between them. The CDR3 here is CASSFLGRGEEKLFF. In nucleotides, the CDR3 is TGTGCCAGCAGTTTCTTGGGCAGGGGAGAAGAAAAACTGTTTTTT.